The rows below give T cell receptor beta chains drawn from one sample of a study of T cell changes during pregnancy in multiple sclerosis. TCRdb's copy holds only in-frame clones and misses some; the assay was immunoSEQ multiplex PCR. The data contain 55,000 to 70,000 clones, 91% of them singletons. This specimen was peripheral blood, taken in the third trimester of pregnancy. The origin of the receptors is a female donor in good health, enrolled as a control in a pregnancy study. CDR3s include the opening cysteine and the closing phenylalanine or tryptophan. The order of the fields is clone size, D gene, V gene, J gene, CDR3 protein, CDR3 DNA. A D gene is named only where the DNA matches it firmly. Clone size is not always given. Where it is, it says once, few, many or a class for expanded clones.

>NA|NA|TRBV19|TRBJ1-4
CASRGQGYEKLFF
TGTGCCAGTAGGGGCCAGGGGTATGAAAAACTGTTTTTT
>NA|TRBD1|TRBV6-5|TRBJ1-2
CASRSTGQLYGYTF
TGTGCCAGCAGGTCAACGGGACAGCTCTATGGCTACACCTTC
>NA|TRBD1|TRBV9|TRBJ2-4
CASSEGDRVGPRDIQYF
TGTGCCAGCAGCGAGGGGGACAGGGTAGGACCTAGGGACATTCAGTACTTC
>NA|TRBD1|TRBV28|TRBJ1-5
CASSLGTGIGYPQHF
TGTGCCAGCAGTCTCGGGACAGGGATTGGGTACCCCCAGCATTTT
>NA|NA|TRBV4-2|TRBJ1-5
CASSQDWGPYSNQPQHF
TGTGCCAGCAGCCAAGATTGGGGGCCCTATAGCAATCAGCCCCAGCATTTT
>NA|TRBD2|TRBV27|TRBJ2-5
CASSPIAGGRETQYF
TGTGCCAGCAGTCCCATAGCGGGGGGCCGAGAGACCCAGTACTTC
>NA|NA|TRBV7-3|TRBJ2-7
CASSLMAVTPYEQYF
TGTGCCAGCAGCTTAATGGCAGTAACCCCCTACGAGCAGTACTTC
>NA|NA|TRBV7-8|TRBJ2-5
CASSLTGLSETQYF
TGTGCCAGCAGCTTAACAGGGCTATCAGAGACCCAGTACTTC
>once|NA|TRBV28|TRBJ1-1
CASSFDEKGRFAFF
TGTGCCAGCAGTTTTGACGAAAAGGGGCGATTCGCTTTCTTT
>NA|NA|TRBV9|TRBJ2-7
CASSTSPGGASDEQYF
TGTGCCAGCAGCACGAGTCCGGGGGGCGCATCGGACGAGCAGTACTTC
>NA|NA|TRBV7-2|TRBJ1-4
CASSFTGPNEKLFF
TGTGCCAGCAGCTTTACAGGGCCTAATGAAAAACTGTTTTTT
>NA|TRBD2|TRBV29-1|TRBJ2-1
CSVEGRGAYNEQFF
TGCAGCGTTGAAGGGCGGGGGGCCTACAATGAGCAGTTCTTC
>NA|NA|TRBV7-2|TRBJ1-2
CASSLMPGNYGYTF
TGTGCCAGCAGCCTAATGCCGGGGAACTATGGCTACACCTTC
>NA|NA|TRBV11-2|TRBJ2-1
CASSLVVGAHEQFF
TGTGCCAGCAGCTTAGTGGTGGGGGCCCATGAGCAGTTCTTC
>once|NA|TRBV25-1|TRBJ2-5
CASSELETSGRETQYF
TGTGCCAGCAGTGAACTTGAGACTAGTGGAAGGGAGACCCAGTACTTC
>NA|NA|TRBV19|TRBJ1-1
CASGVGGGVTEAFF
TGTGCCAGTGGAGTGGGGGGTGGGGTAACTGAAGCTTTCTTT
>NA|NA|TRBV7-2|TRBJ2-5
CASSLVAGYEETQYF
TGTGCCAGCAGCTTAGTAGCCGGATACGAAGAGACCCAGTACTTC
>NA|NA|TRBV5-4|TRBJ2-1
CASSRPRDEQFF
TGTGCCAGCAGCAGGCCACGGGATGAGCAGTTCTTC
>NA|TRBD1|TRBV29-1|TRBJ1-3
CSVGGTGAGNTIYF
TGCAGCGTTGGGGGAACAGGGGCCGGAAACACCATATATTTT
>NA|NA|TRBV19|TRBJ1-1
CASSVGLEAFF
TGTGCCAGTAGCGTGGGGCTTGAAGCTTTCTTT
>NA|NA|TRBV27|TRBJ2-3
CASSLDSLRGGLADTQYF
TGTGCCAGCAGCCTCGACTCGTTGAGGGGGGGCCTGGCAGATACGCAGTATTTT
>NA|NA|TRBV7-2|TRBJ2-7
CASSLWFGSGRTYEQYF
TGTGCCAGCAGCTTATGGTTCGGAAGCGGACGAACCTACGAGCAGTACTTC
>NA|TRBD1|TRBV6-6|TRBJ2-7
CATSPGQGREQYF
TGTGCCACCAGCCCGGGACAGGGCCGCGAGCAGTACTTC
>NA|TRBD1|TRBV7-9|TRBJ2-1
CASSASRDRVDNEQFF
TGTGCCAGCAGCGCGAGCCGGGACAGGGTTGACAATGAGCAGTTCTTC
>NA|NA|TRBV19|TRBJ1-1
CASSIGWGLSEAFF
TGTGCCAGTAGTATAGGTTGGGGACTGAGTGAAGCTTTCTTT
>NA|NA|TRBV27|TRBJ2-6
CASCHAGSGANVLTF
TGTGCCAGTTGCCACGCCGGCTCTGGGGCCAACGTCCTGACTTTC
>NA|NA|TRBV7-2|TRBJ1-2
CASSLYDRFHTF
TGTGCCAGCAGCTTGTATGACAGGTTCCACACCTTC
>NA|NA|TRBV10-3|TRBJ2-3
CAISAQGTDTQYF
TGTGCCATCAGTGCGCAGGGGACAGATACGCAGTATTTT
>NA|TRBD1|TRBV6-1|TRBJ1-2
CASLDRAGYGYTF
TGTGCCAGCCTGGACAGGGCGGGCTATGGCTACACCTTC
>NA|TRBD2|TRBV18|TRBJ2-2
CASYSSGRNTGELFF
TGTGCCAGCTACTCAAGCGGGAGGAACACCGGGGAGCTGTTTTTT
>NA|NA|TRBV6-5|TRBJ2-2
CASSYGVAANTGELFF
TGTGCCAGCAGTTACGGTGTGGCGGCGAACACCGGGGAGCTGTTTTTT
>NA|NA|TRBV9|TRBJ1-5
CASSLEGLVNQPQHF
TGTGCCAGCAGCCTAGAGGGGTTGGTTAATCAGCCCCAGCATTTT
>NA|TRBD1|TRBV9|TRBJ1-1
CASSLQGGDTEAFF
TGTGCCAGCAGCCTACAGGGGGGCGACACTGAAGCTTTCTTT
>NA|NA|TRBV10-3|TRBJ1-5
CAISEQVNQPQHF
TGTGCCATCAGTGAACAGGTCAATCAGCCCCAGCATTTT
>NA|NA|TRBV18|TRBJ1-1
CASLLGMNTEAFF
TGTGCCAGCTTGCTGGGCATGAACACTGAAGCTTTCTTT
>NA|TRBD2|TRBV10-2|TRBJ2-3
CASSVSGGTDTQYF
TGCGCCAGCAGTGTTAGCGGGGGGACAGATACGCAGTATTTT
>NA|NA|TRBV5-4|TRBJ2-1
CASRPMGLLYNEQFF
TGTGCCAGCAGGCCCATGGGACTCCTCTACAATGAGCAGTTCTTC
>NA|NA|TRBV21-1|TRBJ2-1
CASRERAGYLAGGDNEQFF
TGTGCCAGCAGAGAAAGGGCTGGGTACCTAGCGGGGGGGGATAATGAGCAGTTCTTC
>NA|NA|TRBV18|TRBJ2-7
CASSPDTGDYEQYF
TGTGCCAGCTCACCAGATACCGGAGACTACGAGCAGTACTTC
>NA|TRBD1|TRBV5-1|TRBJ1-6
CASSDGTGGPPLHF
TGCGCCAGCAGCGACGGGACAGGGGGGCCACCCCTCCACTTT
>NA|TRBD2|TRBV4-3|TRBJ2-2
CASSQIGTRGDRSGELFF
TGCGCCAGCAGCCAAATCGGGACTAGGGGGGACCGGAGCGGGGAGCTGTTTTTT
>NA|TRBD1|TRBV10-3|TRBJ1-3
CAISDTGTAGNTIYF
TGTGCCATCAGTGATACCGGGACAGCCGGAAACACCATATATTTT
>NA|TRBD1|TRBV29-1|TRBJ2-7
CSVDGTGSHEQYF
TGCAGCGTTGACGGGACAGGGTCCCACGAGCAGTACTTC
>NA|NA|TRBV28|TRBJ1-2
CATRRRGIDGYTF
TGTGCCACCCGGCGGAGGGGAATCGATGGCTACACCTTC
>NA|NA|TRBV27|TRBJ1-2
CASSTAGVGYGYTF
TGTGCCAGCAGTACCGCCGGGGTAGGCTATGGCTACACCTTC
>NA|TRBD1|TRBV7-2|TRBJ1-2
CASSPPGGTGGSGGYTF
TGTGCCAGCAGCCCACCGGGAGGGACAGGGGGCTCGGGTGGCTACACCTTC
>NA|TRBD1|TRBV28|TRBJ1-4
CASRGDRGATNEKLFF
TGTGCCAGCAGAGGCGACAGGGGGGCGACTAATGAAAAACTGTTTTTT
>NA|TRBD1|TRBV7-3|TRBJ1-1
CASSLIAGTGRTEAFF
TGTGCCAGCAGCTTAATTGCGGGGACAGGACGCACTGAAGCTTTCTTT